This TCR beta chain was recovered during a study of shared clonotypes between healthy human individuals. Turning to the study itself: Researchers assigned three CD4 naive, three CD4 memory, two CD8 naive and one CD8 memory plate to each donor.

Points on this clone: Antigen: not known.

Broader study findings: Estimated clonotype richness was generally higher in naive than memory subsets. A limitation of the genetic and exposure-history diversity represented arose from few donors.

Profiled with immunoSEQ multiplex PCR; TCRdb holds only in-frame clones, not every one. The table records some 2,400,000 clones, around 95% of them present only once. From CD4+ cells came CD45RA+ naive and CD45RA-negative memory subsets. Sequenced: naive CD4+ T cells sorted from blood. Subset indicated: CD45RA+ positively selected. This sequence originates from a man between 18 and 35 years old in good health.

CDR3 DNA sequence: TGCGCCAGCAGCCAAGATCCGCTAGCGGGAGGGCCTGGGGAGACCCAGTACTTC. Its translation is CASSQDPLAGGPGETQYF. This sequence joins TRBV4-1 and TRBJ2-5; the match to TRBD2 covers 12 bases. Trimming removed 0 bases from V and 5 bases from J; junction bases left unmatched: 10. Germline CDR1 and CDR2: MGHRA and YSYEKL. CDR3 length: 18 residues.